This T cell receptor beta chain came from a study of T-cell memory formation after mild COVID-19. The CDR3 spans 14 residues. The V end lost 10 bases, the J end lost 5 bases, and 20 bases lay between the germline ends. TCRdb itself ran the 5' RACE reads through MiXCR, one entry per CDR3 protein. The repertoire includes some 450,000 distinct CDR3 sequences, roughly 20% of them detected once, and 7.5% to 9.5% sits in the top ten. The specimen sequenced was PBMCs or a T cell subset sorted from them (not recorded which). This sequence originates from an adult woman who had mild COVID-19 (a few samples of this study predate the infection). Cell type and time point are not known. The chain joins TRBV12-3 or TRBV12-4 to TRBJ1-1; D remains ambiguous. The CDR3 loop reads CATTKGELSTEAFF. The CDR3 DNA reads TGTGCCACCACGAAAGGAGAGCTTTCTACTGAAGCTTTCTTT.